The rows below give T cell receptor beta chains drawn from one sample of a study of T-cell memory formation after mild COVID-19. TCRdb re-analysed the 5' RACE reads in MiXCR, keeping a single row per CDR3 protein. The repertoire holds 270,000 or so distinct CDR3 sequences, with 18% as singletons. The sample taken for sequencing was PBMCs or a T cell subset sorted from them (not recorded which). The receptors shown here come from a young man who had mild COVID-19 (a few samples of this study predate the infection). Cell type and time point are not known. Each CDR3 is given with its conserved first and last residue. A D gene is named only where the DNA matches it firmly. Clone size appears in some rows only: once, few, many, or a class for an expanded clone.

>16|few|TRBV6-5|TRBJ2-2|-
TGTGCCAGCAGTTTTTTGGGCCCTCCCGACACCGGGGAGCTGTTTTTT
CASSFLGPPDTGELFF
>15|many|TRBV5-6|TRBJ2-3|TRBD1
TGTGCCAGCAGCAGGACAGGGACAGTTCCAGATACGCAGTATTTT
CASSRTGTVPDTQYF
>13|few|TRBV11-2|TRBJ1-1|-
TGTGCCAGCAGGGCCACTCTTCAGGGTCTAGTTTTCTTT
CASRATLQGLVFF
>12|few|TRBV4-1|TRBJ2-1|-
TGCGCCAGCAGCCCTTCAGGGAATGAGCAGTTCTTC
CASSPSGNEQFF
>16|-|TRBV4-1|TRBJ2-2|-
TGCGCCAGCAGCCAAGATCTCGGGACTCTCACCGGGGAGCTGTTTTTT
CASSQDLGTLTGELFF
>15|few|TRBV7-2|TRBJ1-4|-
TGTGCCAGCAGCCTAACAGCAATACCTAATGAAAAACTGTTTTTT
CASSLTAIPNEKLFF
>19|-|TRBV2|TRBJ2-6|TRBD1
TGTGCCAGCAGGTCTATCCGGACAGGGCGTTACTCTGGGGCCAACGTCCTGACTTTC
CASRSIRTGRYSGANVLTF
>13|few|TRBV11-2|TRBJ1-2|TRBD1
TGTGCCAGCAGGCCGACAGGGCTCTATGGCTACACCTTC
CASRPTGLYGYTF
>14|few|TRBV19|TRBJ2-7|-
TGTGCCAGTAGTATCGGGGCAGGGGGGTACGAGCAGTACTTC
CASSIGAGGYEQYF
>13|few|TRBV2|TRBJ1-1|-
TGTGCCAGCAGTGAGGTAGTGAACACTGAAGCTTTCTTT
CASSEVVNTEAFF
>16|-|TRBV6-5|TRBJ2-2|TRBD1
TGTGCCAGCAGCCTAACAGGGGCCCTGTTAACCGGGGAGCTGTTTTTT
CASSLTGALLTGELFF
>16|-|TRBV3-2|TRBJ2-4|-
TGTGCCAGCAGGCCTAAACTAGCGGCCTCCAAAAACATTCAGTACTTC
CASRPKLAASKNIQYF
>11|many|TRBV12-3/TRBV12-4|TRBJ1-5|-
TGTGCCAGCATGAGCAATCAGCCCCAGCATTTT
CASMSNQPQHF
>12|few|TRBV29-1|TRBJ1-1|-
TGCAGCGTTGTGGTTGGTGAGACTGAAGCTTTCTTT
CSVVVGETEAFF
>14|many|TRBV7-6|TRBJ1-3|-
TGTGCCAGCAGCTTGAGGGGAGCTGGAAACACCATATATTTT
CASSLRGAGNTIYF
>11|many|TRBV5-1|TRBJ1-1|-
TGCGCCAGCTCGATCGGGACAGAAGCTTTCTTT
CASSIGTEAFF
>13|few|TRBV7-2|TRBJ2-5|-
TGTGCCAGCAGTTCCTCCCGGGGCGAGACCCAGTACTTC
CASSSSRGETQYF
>12|-|TRBV10-3|TRBJ2-7|-
TGTGCCATCAGTGAAGGTGGCTACGAGCAGTACTTC
CAISEGGYEQYF
>14|-|TRBV4-1|TRBJ1-1|TRBD1
TGCGCCAGCAGAGGACAGGGGGCGTACACTGAAGCTTTCTTT
CASRGQGAYTEAFF
>13|-|TRBV12-3/TRBV12-4|TRBJ2-7|-
TGTGCCAGCAGCGGAGGGTATTCTTGGGAGCAGTACTTC
CASSGGYSWEQYF
>15|-|TRBV6-5|TRBJ2-2|TRBD2
TGTGCCAGCCGAAGGATGGGGGGGGTACACGGGGAGCTGTTTTTT
CASRRMGGVHGELFF
>15|few|TRBV5-1|TRBJ2-1|-
TGCGCCAGCAGCTTTTCAACCGCGGGTGCGAATGAGCAGTTCTTC
CASSFSTAGANEQFF
>14|-|TRBV3-1|TRBJ2-3|TRBD2
TGTGCCAGCAGCCAAGTTGGGACTAGCGATACGCAGTATTTT
CASSQVGTSDTQYF
>16|-|TRBV5-6|TRBJ1-1|-
TGTGCCAGCAGCTTCCGACGGGGTGGGCGGAACACTGAAGCTTTCTTT
CASSFRRGGRNTEAFF
>15|few|TRBV12-3/TRBV12-4|TRBJ1-3|-
TGTGCCAGCAGTGAAACAGAGAGCTCTGGAAACACCATATATTTT
CASSETESSGNTIYF
>15|-|TRBV6-5|TRBJ2-3|-
TGTGCCAGCAGTTACTCGGTGGCAGTCACAGATACGCAGTATTTT
CASSYSVAVTDTQYF
>15|medium-sized|TRBV7-2|TRBJ2-4|TRBD2
TGTGCCAGCAGCAGGGACTACGGGGCCAAAAACATTCAGTACTTC
CASSRDYGAKNIQYF
>16|few|TRBV7-2|TRBJ1-4|-
TGTGCCAGCAGGGTAAACCCCGGGTCACCTAATGAAAAACTGTTTTTT
CASRVNPGSPNEKLFF
>13|-|TRBV11-2|TRBJ1-1|-
TGTGCCAGCAGCTTAGCTGCAGACACTGAAGCTTTCTTT
CASSLAADTEAFF
>15|few|TRBV3-1|TRBJ1-4|-
TGTGCCAGCAGCCAAGATTGGGGACGGCATGAAAAACTGTTTTTT
CASSQDWGRHEKLFF
>11|few|TRBV29-1|TRBJ2-2|-
TGCAGCGGTGGGGGTAACGGGGAGCTGTTTTTT
CSGGGNGELFF
>14|few|TRBV6-5|TRBJ1-1|-
TGTGCCAGCATCCGAGGGAGAGGGTACACTGAAGCTTTCTTT
CASIRGRGYTEAFF
>16|-|TRBV11-2|TRBJ2-3|TRBD2
TGTGCCAGCAGCTCCCGGGGCGGGGGGGGAACAGATACGCAGTATTTT
CASSSRGGGGTDTQYF
>14|-|TRBV12-3/TRBV12-4|TRBJ2-3|-
TGTGCCAGCAGTTTAGCGGGGGGGCGGTCGACGCAGTATTTT
CASSLAGGRSTQYF
>12|many|TRBV10-1|TRBJ2-7|TRBD1
TGCGCCAGCAGTGGTGCAGGGGGCGAGCAGTACTTC
CASSGAGGEQYF
>13|few|TRBV29-1|TRBJ2-2|-
TGCAGCTACAGGAAGTCCCTAACCGGGGAGCTGTTTTTT
CSYRKSLTGELFF
>14|many|TRBV5-1|TRBJ2-5|-
TGCGCCAGCAGCTTGGGGGGCACCCAAGAGACCCAGTACTTC
CASSLGGTQETQYF
>15|-|TRBV7-8|TRBJ1-5|-
TGTGCCAGCAGCTTATTGAGACAGTTCACTCAGCCCCAGCATTTT
CASSLLRQFTQPQHF
>13|-|TRBV12-3/TRBV12-4|TRBJ2-3|TRBD2
TGTGCCAGCGCGGGGGTTAGCACAGATACGCAGTATTTT
CASAGVSTDTQYF